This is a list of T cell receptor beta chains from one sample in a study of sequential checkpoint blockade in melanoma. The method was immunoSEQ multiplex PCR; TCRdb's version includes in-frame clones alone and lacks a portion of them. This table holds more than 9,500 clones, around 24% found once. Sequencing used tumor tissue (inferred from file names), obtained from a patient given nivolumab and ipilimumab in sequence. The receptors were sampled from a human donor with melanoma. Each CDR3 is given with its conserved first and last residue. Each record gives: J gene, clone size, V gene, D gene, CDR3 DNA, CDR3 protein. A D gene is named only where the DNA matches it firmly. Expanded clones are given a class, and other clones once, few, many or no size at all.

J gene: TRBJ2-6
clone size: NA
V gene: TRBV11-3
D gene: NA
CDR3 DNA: TGTGCCAGCAGCTTAGGCAGGGGAACTGGGGCCAACGTCCTGACTTTC
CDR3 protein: CASSLGRGTGANVLTF

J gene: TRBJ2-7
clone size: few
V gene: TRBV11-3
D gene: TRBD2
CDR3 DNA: TGTGCCAGCAGCTCATTCGGGACTAGCGGCTTCTACGAGCAGTACTTC
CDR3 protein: CASSSFGTSGFYEQYF

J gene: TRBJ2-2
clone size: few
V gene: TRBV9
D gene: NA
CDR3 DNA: TGTGCCAGCAGCGTATTGACCATGGGGACGAACACCGGGGAGCTGTTTTTT
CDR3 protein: CASSVLTMGTNTGELFF

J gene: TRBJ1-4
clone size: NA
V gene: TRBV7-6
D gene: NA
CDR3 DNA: TGTGCCAGCAGCTTAGCGCAGGGTTCTAATGAAAAACTGTTTTTT
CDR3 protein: CASSLAQGSNEKLFF

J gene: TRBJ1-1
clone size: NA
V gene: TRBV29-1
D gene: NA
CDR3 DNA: TGCAGCGTTGAGCTGTACACCCGACTGAACACTGAAGCTTTCTTT
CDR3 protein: CSVELYTRLNTEAFF

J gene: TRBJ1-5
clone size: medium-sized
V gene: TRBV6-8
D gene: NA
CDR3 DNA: TGTGCCAGCAGTTACTCGGGCCCTGGGAATCAGCCCCAGCATTTT
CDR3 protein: CASSYSGPGNQPQHF

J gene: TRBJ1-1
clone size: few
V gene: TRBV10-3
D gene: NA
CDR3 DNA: TGTGCCATCAGTGAGGGGGGTTTTCGGAACACTGAAGCTTTCTTT
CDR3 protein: CAISEGGFRNTEAFF

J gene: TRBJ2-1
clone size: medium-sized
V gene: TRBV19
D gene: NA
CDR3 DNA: TGTGCCAGTAGTATCTTCGGGGGAGCTACCTTCTACAATGAGCAGTTCTTC
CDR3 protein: CASSIFGGATFYNEQFF

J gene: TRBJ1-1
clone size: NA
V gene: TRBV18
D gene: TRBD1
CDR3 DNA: TGTGCCAGCTCAATTTCTACAGGGGTTTTGAACACTGAAGCTTTCTTT
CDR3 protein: CASSISTGVLNTEAFF

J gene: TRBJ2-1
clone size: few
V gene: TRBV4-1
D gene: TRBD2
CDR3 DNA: TGCGCCAGCAGCCAAGTATCACTAGCGGCTCGCAATGAGCAGTTCTTC
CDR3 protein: CASSQVSLAARNEQFF

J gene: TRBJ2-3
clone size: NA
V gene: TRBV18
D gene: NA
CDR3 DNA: TGTGCCAGCTCATACAGTAGAAAAGATACGCAGTATTTT
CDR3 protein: CASSYSRKDTQYF

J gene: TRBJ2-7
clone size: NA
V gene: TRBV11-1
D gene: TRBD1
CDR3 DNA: TGTGCCAGCAGCTCCGGGACAGTTCGGGGCTACGAGCAGTACTTC
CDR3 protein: CASSSGTVRGYEQYF

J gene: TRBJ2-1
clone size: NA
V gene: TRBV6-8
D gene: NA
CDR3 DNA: TGTGCCAGCAGTTACGGGGCGACGTACTACAATGAGCAGTTCTTC
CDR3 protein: CASSYGATYYNEQFF

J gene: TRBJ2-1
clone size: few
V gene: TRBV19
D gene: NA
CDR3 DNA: TGTGCCAGTACGGGAACCTACAATGAGCAGTTCTTC
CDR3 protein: CASTGTYNEQFF

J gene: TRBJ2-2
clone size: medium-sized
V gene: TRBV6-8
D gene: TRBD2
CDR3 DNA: TGTGCCAGCCATTCCAGCGGGAGGCCGTACACCGGGGAGCTGTTTTTT
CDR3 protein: CASHSSGRPYTGELFF

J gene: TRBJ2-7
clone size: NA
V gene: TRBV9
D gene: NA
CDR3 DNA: TGTGCCAGCAGCCCCCGGGCGGAGCGTTCCGAGCAGTACTTC
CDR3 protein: CASSPRAERSEQYF

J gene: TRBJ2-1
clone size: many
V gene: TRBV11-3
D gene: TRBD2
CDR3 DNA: TGTGCCAGCAGCTTAACTAGCGGGAGCAATGAGCAGTTCTTC
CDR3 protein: CASSLTSGSNEQFF

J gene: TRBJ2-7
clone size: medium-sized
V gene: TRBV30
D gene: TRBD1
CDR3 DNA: TGTGCCTGGAGTAGCAGGGGGCTGGGGTACGAGCAGTACTTC
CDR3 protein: CAWSSRGLGYEQYF

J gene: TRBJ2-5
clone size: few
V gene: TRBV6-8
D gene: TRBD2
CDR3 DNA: TGTGCCAGCAGTTATATCGCGGGAGGGCCTGGGAGGACCCAGTACTTC
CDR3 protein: CASSYIAGGPGRTQYF

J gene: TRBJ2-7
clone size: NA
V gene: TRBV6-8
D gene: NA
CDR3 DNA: TGTGCCAGCAAGGGTAGCCGAGCTTCCTACGAGCAGTACTTC
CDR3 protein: CASKGSRASYEQYF

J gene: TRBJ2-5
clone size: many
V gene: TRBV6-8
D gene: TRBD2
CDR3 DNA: TGTGCCAGCAGAGCTAGCGGGATGCAAGAGACCCAGTACTTC
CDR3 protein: CASRASGMQETQYF

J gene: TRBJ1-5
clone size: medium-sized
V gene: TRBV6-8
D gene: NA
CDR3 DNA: TGTGCCAGCGGCAGGGAGGTTAGGTCCCAGCATTTT
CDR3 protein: CASGREVRSQHF

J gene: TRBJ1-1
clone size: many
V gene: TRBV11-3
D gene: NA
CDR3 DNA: TGTGCCAGCAGCTTCGGGCAGCAGAACACTGAAGCTTTCTTT
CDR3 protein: CASSFGQQNTEAFF

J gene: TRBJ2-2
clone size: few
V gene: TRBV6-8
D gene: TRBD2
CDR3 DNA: TGTGCCAGCAGACTGAACAGCGGGAGAGAAGGAACCGGGGAGCTGTTTTTT
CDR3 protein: CASRLNSGREGTGELFF

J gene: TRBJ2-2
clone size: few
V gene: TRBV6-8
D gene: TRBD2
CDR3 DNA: TGTGCCAGCAGGTTGACTAGCGACACCGGGGAGCTGTTTTTT
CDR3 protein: CASRLTSDTGELFF

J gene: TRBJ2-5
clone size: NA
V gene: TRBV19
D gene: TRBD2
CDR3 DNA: TGTGCCAGTAAGCGGGAGGGCCTCCGGGAGACCCAGTACTTC
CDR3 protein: CASKREGLRETQYF

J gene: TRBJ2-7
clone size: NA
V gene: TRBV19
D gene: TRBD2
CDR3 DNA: TGTGCCAGTAGGAAAGCGACTAGCGGGAACTCCTACGAGCAGTACTTC
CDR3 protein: CASRKATSGNSYEQYF

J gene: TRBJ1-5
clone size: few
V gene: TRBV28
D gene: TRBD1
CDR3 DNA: TGTGCCAGCAGTCCAGAAACAGGGGGGTTCGGTCAGCCCCAGCATTTT
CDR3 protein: CASSPETGGFGQPQHF

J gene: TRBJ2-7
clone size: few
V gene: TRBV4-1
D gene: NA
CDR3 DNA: TGCGCCAGCAGCCAAGATCCTTGGGGGGAGCAGTACTTC
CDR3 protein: CASSQDPWGEQYF

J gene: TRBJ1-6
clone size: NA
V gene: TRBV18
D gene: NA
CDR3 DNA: TGTGCCAGCTCACCTCTAAATAGACAGGCCGATTCACCCCTCCACTTT
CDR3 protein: CASSPLNRQADSPLHF

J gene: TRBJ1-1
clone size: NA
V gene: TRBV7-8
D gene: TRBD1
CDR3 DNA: TGTGCCAGCGGGACAGCGCCGAACACTGAAGCTTTCTTT
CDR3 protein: CASGTAPNTEAFF

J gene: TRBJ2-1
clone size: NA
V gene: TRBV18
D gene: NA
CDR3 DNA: TGTGCCAGCTCCCGGACACTCAATGAGCAGTTCTTC
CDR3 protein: CASSRTLNEQFF

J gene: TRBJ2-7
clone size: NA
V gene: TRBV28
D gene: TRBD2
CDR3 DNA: TGTGCCAGCAGCCCTAGCGGGAGCTACGAGCAGTACTTC
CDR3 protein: CASSPSGSYEQYF